What follows are 22 T cell receptor beta chains derived from one specimen sequenced in a study of blood T cells in healthy people across ages. The use of a sample-barcoded 5' primer and a J-beta primer mix characterized a second PCR of about 7 to 12 cycles. Using its own MiXCR run on the 5' RACE reads, TCRdb lists one record per CDR3 protein. In the table there are about 780,000 distinct CDR3 sequences, less than 60% of which are singletons. Specimen: blood. These receptors originate from an elderly man in good health.

The table lists this clonotype with a few counts. The chain carries TRBV20-1 and TRBJ2-3; D is unclear. The CDR3 consists of 13 residues. Trimming shortened V by 6 bases and J by 5 bases, and 15 bases separated the two germline ends. The V gene's germline CDR1 is DFQATT and CDR2 SNEGSKA (reference sequence). The CDR3 loop is CSALIRQRDTQYF. The CDR3 DNA sequence: TGCAGTGCGCTGATAAGGCAGCGAGATACGCAGTATTTT.

The chain has TRBV2 and TRBJ2-3; perhaps TRBD1 as D (7 bases). Germline V gene data show CDR1 as SNHLY and CDR2 as FYNNEI. There are 13 residues in the CDR3. V was shortened by 7 bases and J by 10 bases, with 18 bases between the two germline ends. The CDR3 bases are TGTGCCAGCAATGGGGACGGAGGGGGCCCGCAGTATTTT. This translates into CASNGDGGGPQYF.

The rearrangement links TRBV10-3 to TRBJ2-5; unclear D gene. The CDR3 sequence is 13 residues long. Per the germline V gene, CDR1 is ENHRY and CDR2 is SYGVKD. The V end was cut by 10 bases, the J end by 2 bases, with 14 bases between. CDR3 protein: CATQVGSQETQYF. In DNA, the CDR3 is TGTGCCACCCAAGTCGGATCTCAAGAGACCCAGTACTTC.

The V gene is TRBV10-3, the J gene TRBJ2-7, with no clear D. CDR1 is ENHRY and CDR2 is SYGVKD in the germline V gene. V lost 2 bases and J lost 0, with 5 bases in between. This CDR3 spans 13 amino acids. CDR3 nucleotides: TGTGCCATCAGTGAGGCCTACTCCTACGAGCAGTACTTC. Its protein product is CAISEAYSYEQYF.

This clonotype has just a few counts. V is TRBV7-3 and J is TRBJ2-7; no definite D call. V was shortened by 3 bases and J by 7 bases, with 19 bases between the two germline ends. The germline V gene encodes CDR1 SGHTA and CDR2 FQGTGA. This CDR3 region has 15 residues. The CDR3 loop is CASSLDQSSYNEQYF. The CDR3 nucleotides read TGTGCCAGCAGCTTGGACCAGAGCTCCTACAATGAGCAGTACTTC.

This rearrangement joins TRBV28 to TRBJ2-5, with a possible D match to TRBD1 (6 bases). The CDR3 totals 14 residues. Trimming removed 2 bases from V and 1 base from J, with 8 bases in between. The germline gives CDR1 MDHEN, CDR2 SYDVKM. This CDR3 is CASSLVDSQETQYF. The CDR3 bases are TGTGCCAGCAGTTTAGTGGACAGCCAAGAGACCCAGTACTTC. Variable domain in full (rest from reference TRBV28 and TRBJ2-5): DVKVTQSSRYLVKRTGEKVFLECVQDMDHENMFWYRQDPGLGLRLIYFSYDVKMKEKGDIPEGYSVSREKKERFSLILESASTNQTSMYLCASSLVDSQETQYFGPGTRLLVL.

This clonotype was recorded only once. The CDR3 bases are TGTGCCAGCAGCCAAGGGTCACAGGGAAACCTCTACGAGCAGTACTTC. This sequence encodes CASSQGSQGNLYEQYF. The chain links TRBV14 to TRBJ2-7, with D perhaps TRBD1 (6 bases). V lost 1 base and J lost 3, with 16 bases in between. Germline V gene sequence: CDR1 SGHDN, CDR2 FVKESK. The CDR3 consists of 16 residues.

The genes are TRBV6-2 or TRBV6-3 and TRBJ2-5, with D possibly being TRBD1 (6 bases). Near its end, the DNA agrees better with TRBJ2-7, so the J call may be wrong. Germline CDR1 and CDR2: MNHEY and SVGEGT. CDR3 length equals 13 residues. CDR3 region: CASSYSTGYEQYF. The CDR3 bases are TGTGCCAGCAGTTACTCGACAGGCTACGAGCAGTACTTC.

The V gene is TRBV29-1, the J gene TRBJ2-1; 9 bases are shared with TRBD1. This CDR3 has 14 amino acids. The junction had 7 bases not matched to a gene; V was cut back by 1 base and J by 9 bases. Looked up from germline, CDR1 is SQVTM and CDR2 is ANQGSEA. This CDR3 is CSVEGDRVVGEQFF. Here the CDR3 DNA reads TGCAGCGTTGAAGGGGACAGGGTGGTCGGTGAGCAGTTCTTC.

This chain uses TRBV20-1 with TRBJ1-4; 7 positions agree with TRBD1. J gave up 3 bases and V 0 bases, and 4 bases lay outside the gene matches. The CDR3 covers 15 residues. Per germline, CDR1 DFQATT and CDR2 SNEGSKA (reference sequence). The chain's CDR3 is CSARDRGLSNEKLFF. In DNA, the CDR3 is TGCAGTGCTAGAGACAGGGGGTTATCTAATGAAAAACTGTTTTTT.

In its sample, this clonotype was seen once. V gene TRBV20-1 combines with J gene TRBJ2-1; D tentatively fits TRBD1 or TRBD2 (5 bases each). Trimming shortened V by 5 bases and J by 3 bases, and 14 bases separated the two germline ends. Germline values: CDR1 DFQATT, CDR2 SNEGSKA (reference sequence). The CDR3 consists of 14 residues. The CDR3 reads CSAPGKRGYNEQFF. In nucleotides, the CDR3 is TGCAGTGCTCCCGGGAAAAGGGGCTACAATGAGCAGTTCTTC.

This clonotype has only a few counts. The rearrangement joins TRBV7-9 to TRBJ2-7; D is tentatively TRBD1 or TRBD2 (6 bases each). Germline values: CDR1 SEHNR, CDR2 FQNEAQ (reference sequence). The CDR3 runs to 16 residues. V lost 4 bases and J lost 2, with 18 bases in between. CDR3 coding DNA: TGTGCCAGCAGCTCCTTCCTTACAAGGGGGGCCTACGAGCAGTACTTC. This codes for CASSSFLTRGAYEQYF.

The genes are TRBV12-3 or TRBV12-4 and TRBJ2-6; 7 bases are a match to TRBD1. J lost 4 bases, V lost 7 bases, and 7 bases had no gene match. The CDR3 covers 15 residues. The CDR3, as DNA: TGTGCCAGCAACATCCAGGGGGTCGGGGCCAACGTCCTGACTTTC. Translated: CASNIQGVGANVLTF.

This clonotype appeared a single time. This sequence joins TRBV7-9 and TRBJ1-1; D not resolved. Deletions cut 0 bases from V and 4 bases from J, with 12 bases between. CDR3 size: 15 residues. CDR1 and CDR2 (germline): SEHNR, FQNEAQ (reference sequence). The CDR3 coding sequence is TGTGCCAGCAGCTTAGCGCTACCTACACGCACTGAAGCTTTCTTT. The encoded protein is CASSLALPTRTEAFF.

In its sample, this clonotype was seen a few times. The chain recombines TRBV20-1 with TRBJ1-2; tentatively, D is TRBD1 (5 bases). The CDR3 is made up of 13 amino acids. With 5 bases removed from V and 4 bases from J, the gap between germline ends came to 14 bases. Looked up from germline, CDR1 is DFQATT and CDR2 is SNEGSKA (reference sequence). The CDR3 is CSAYTGTVYGYTF. In DNA form, the CDR3 reads TGCAGTGCTTACACCGGGACGGTCTATGGCTACACCTTC.

Many counts were recorded for this clonotype. The gene calls are TRBV20-1 and TRBJ2-3; TRBD2 agrees at 12 bases. Trimming removed 1 base from V and 2 bases from J; junction bases left unmatched: 1. The CDR3 sequence is 15 residues long. Germline CDR1 and CDR2: DFQATT and SNEGSKA (reference sequence). Here the CDR3 reads CSARGTSGNTDTQYF. Here the CDR3 DNA reads TGCAGTGCTAGAGGGACTAGCGGGAACACAGATACGCAGTATTTT.

This clonotype appeared once. The genes are TRBV6-5 and TRBJ1-5; D is uncertain. V shed 6 bases and J shed 3 bases, with 6 bases lying between them. The CDR3 runs to 12 residues. CDR1 and CDR2 (germline): MNHEY, SVGAGI. CDR3 sequence (DNA): TGTGCCAGCAGCACGAACAATCAGCCCCAGCATTTT. It translates to CASSTNNQPQHF.

The V call is TRBV7-2, the J call TRBJ2-4, with 8 positions matching TRBD2. The CDR3 extends over 18 amino acids. With 5 bases clipped from V and 3 bases from J, the junction kept 15 bases outside the gene matches. Germline V gene lookup returns CDR1 SGHTA and CDR2 FQGNSA. CDR3: CASSATPRGGGNKNIQYF. The CDR3, as DNA: TGTGCCAGCAGCGCGACGCCTCGGGGGGGCGGAAACAAAAACATTCAGTACTTC.

V and J are TRBV30 and TRBJ2-4; D not certain. The J call is uncertain, as TRBJ2-5 better fits the DNA end. CDR1 is GTSNPN, CDR2 SVGIG, per germline (reference sequence). The CDR3 contains 13 residues. CDR3 protein: CAWSLGVQETQYF. The CDR3 DNA follows: TGTGCCTGGAGTTTAGGCGTTCAAGAGACCCAGTACTTC.

The V call is TRBV2, the J call TRBJ2-1; 8 positions match TRBD2. From germline, CDR1 is SNHLY and CDR2 FYNNEI. The CDR3 spans 15 residues. Unmatched junction bases numbered 8, after V lost 9 bases and J lost 1 base. CDR3 bases: TGTGCCAGTAGGAGCGGGAGCAGGTCCTACAATGAGCAGTTCTTC. It translates to CASRSGSRSYNEQFF.

This clonotype was observed at least ten times. This sequence joins TRBV7-2 and TRBJ2-7, with TRBD2 matching 7 bases. The CDR3 has 16 residues. The germline gives CDR1 SGHTA, CDR2 FQGNSA. J lost 2 bases, V lost 0 bases, and 7 bases had no gene match. For the CDR3, the DNA is TGTGCCAGCAGCTTAGCTGCTAGCGGAAACACCTACGAGCAGTACTTC. Translation: CASSLAASGNTYEQYF.

This clonotype was counted only a few times. This sequence joins TRBV29-1 and TRBJ2-3, with D unclear. The V end was cut by 5 bases, the J end by 3 bases, with 9 bases between. This CDR3 spans 12 amino acids. Germline V lookup: CDR1 SQVTM, CDR2 ANQGSEA. The CDR3, as DNA: TGCAGCGTTTACCTGGAAACAGATACGCAGTATTTT. Its translation: CSVYLETDTQYF.